Here is one TCR beta chain with its context. Its specificity is not known. Per germline, CDR1 LNHDA and CDR2 SQIVND (reference sequence). V shed 5 bases, J shed 0 bases, and the junction held 8 bases outside the gene matches. The CDR3 runs to 16 residues. Depth targeted 1 in 200,000 to 1 in 1 million T cells, averaging 10x coverage per clonotype. Measured with immunoSEQ multiplex PCR; TCRdb has only the in-frame clones, and not every one. The sample lists about 84,000 clones, about 86% occurring once. TCR beta libraries used about 2 micrograms of genomic DNA from cryopreserved PBMCs. This specimen comes from a study of cytotoxic CD8 clonotypes in ibrutinib-treated CLL. General study points: The study found clonality rose at ibrutinib response, then fell toward baseline at progression.

The material sequenced was PBMCs, taken before ibrutinib treatment. The J gene is TRBJ1-2, the V gene TRBV19; 8 bases align to TRBD1. This TCR was sampled from a human donor with chronic lymphocytic leukemia. The CDR3 reads CASSRKDRAPNYGYTF. Written as DNA, the CDR3 is TGTGCCAGTAGTCGGAAGGACAGGGCGCCTAACTATGGCTACACCTTC.